This T cell receptor beta chain was obtained from a study of cytomegalovirus exposure and HLA in healthy donors (dated by TCRdb to about 2017). Context from the whole study: An earlier analysis of some 550 of the donors reported 250 to 300 Gb of sequence data and some 120 million unique TCR beta sequences from 150 million to 200 million T cells. Approximately 310 gigabases of sequencing data and approximately 84 million unique TCR sequences were included in an early release covering around 600 HLA-typed donors. Among the roughly 400 genotyped donors, under 90% belonged to the genetic ancestry cluster associated with self-reported Caucasian donors. The study aimed to test whether signatures of past pathogen exposure could be identified by cataloging public T cell receptors. The study profiled the T cell repertoires of 550 to 700 subjects by immunosequencing and related them to cytomegalovirus serostatus. In addition to the first cohort of hundreds of subjects, a separate validation cohort of some 120 different subjects was used. High-throughput TCR immunosequencing, statistical association of individual TCRs with disease status, and machine learning were combined to predict cytomegalovirus infection status. To study patterns of TCR occurrence, a later analysis re-analyzed previously published TCR beta repertoires from 650 to 750 donors and added high-resolution HLA genotyping. Rather than drawing on any new phenotypic data, the later analysis identified candidate immune exposures from TCR beta sequences and the way those sequences occurred across donors. An earlier analysis of roughly 600 of the donors used high-throughput TCR beta sequencing to judge whether each TCR beta V gene segment behaved as functional or pseudogenic. Donor age, sex, ethnicity and CMV serostatus were collected together with the repertoire data. In a later genetic analysis, genome-wide SNP genotypes for about three fifths of the 666 donors were used, and that subset was treated as a discovery cohort. All discovery cohort repertoires had been generated on a single sequencing platform. HLA typing covered class I and class II loci at four-digit resolution. The number of donors typed differed by locus, with roughly 620-630 for A, B, C, DRB1 and DQB1, roughly 520 for DQA1, over 600 for DPA1, and over 400 for DPB1. Several DR-DQ haplotypes were treated as single units for association and clustering because of strong linkage in the cohort. Across approximately 420 genotyped donors of the cohort, an average of roughly 250,000 unique TCR beta nucleotide sequences per donor were sequenced, and roughly 18% of those sequences were non-productive.

Overall results and qualifications from the work: Correlated functional status among segregating V segments might be attributable to linkage disequilibrium, but an unknown experimental factor could not be ruled out. Most TCR sequences were observed very rarely across donors, whereas some public TCRs were present in many individuals. A later genetic analysis associated a missense DCLRE1C variant with V-gene and J-gene trimming of TCR beta chains, and an independent cohort replicated the association. In a later analysis, most CMV-associated TCR beta chains were found to appear HLA-restricted, with HLA associations seemingly driven largely by CMV exposure. Immune exposure information for the cohort was limited to CMV serostatus. Some IMGT-functional V segments, including TRBV6-2 and TRBV6-3, could not be told apart with the 87-base-pair reads, so those segments were excluded. A group of highly shared sequence variants was considered likely to be a technical artifact of the sequencing pipeline. At a false discovery rate of 0.05, a later analysis linked under 20,000 TCR beta sequences to specific HLA alleles. When HLA alleles, especially DR and DQ, strongly co-occurred, attributing TCR associations to individual alleles was difficult. In a later genetic analysis, fewer N-insertions in productive TCRs were reported among donors in an Asian-associated ancestry cluster than the 666-donor mean. Cytomegalovirus status was reported to be diagnosed by the classifier with high specificity and sensitivity in both the original and validation cohorts. It was suggested by the authors that the approach could potentially be generalized to other disease states and immunological phenotypes. The cohort was sequenced for TCR beta chains only, and without alpha or paired-chain data the features that could be detected were limited. A further reported finding was that TCR beta sequences accurately predicted the HLA-A and HLA-B alleles for most subjects in the first cohort. Three of the identified cytomegalovirus-associated TCR beta chains were confirmed in vitro to be specific for cytomegalovirus antigens. In a later analysis, TCR association rates were found to vary across HLA loci, with the most associated TCRs seen for DRB1 alleles and the fewest for HLA-C alleles. Sequencing depth was assumed to be roughly uniform across donors in the presence/absence analyses, though that assumption may not hold. According to a later analysis, parvovirus B19, influenza, CMV and Epstein-Barr virus appeared linked to several top co-occurrence clusters. Because counts were too low, more than 15 rarely observed V segments, including chromosome 9 orphons, were excluded from the earlier analysis of 587 of the donors. In an earlier analysis of some 500 of the donors, most TCR beta V segments appeared in productive rearrangements about 87% or about 30% of the time, broadly matching IMGT annotations. In a later analysis, HLA-associated TCR beta chains were found to be more clonally expanded and to have lower generation probabilities than equally common non-associated chains. Because HLA typing was unavailable for some donors at each locus, only the typed subset was used in association tests. The study listed 150 to 200 TCR beta chains as associated with cytomegalovirus.

Library creation used the immunoSEQ multiplex PCR assay. A mixture of 60 forward primers for TCR Vbeta segments and 13 reverse primers for TCR Jbeta segments was used in the multiplex PCR. The CDR3 region of rearranged TCR beta genes was amplified from genomic DNA by a multiplex PCR assay. Amplified TCR beta libraries were sequenced as 87-base-pair reads on the Illumina HiSeq System. In the source study's methods: Across the 640 or so repertoires, a later analysis counted approximately 75 million unique TCR beta chains, roughly 11 million of which were shared by at least two donors. To remove PCR and sequencing errors, raw reads were error-corrected and collapsed into unique sequences using a nearest-neighbor algorithm that merged closely related sequences. CDR3 sequences were aligned to IMGT reference sequences to assign V, D and J gene segments. For a sequence to be retained, a match of at least six nucleotides was required to both a V gene segment and a J gene segment. A rearrangement counted as productive if the CDR3 had no stop codons and remained in frame with V and J, and every other rearrangement counted as non-productive. Following IMGT convention, CDR3 was defined as the stretch from the second conserved V-encoded cysteine to the conserved J-encoded phenylalanine. In an earlier analysis of more than 550 of the donors, sequences lacking an unambiguous match to a single V gene segment were excluded. In an earlier analysis of 587 of the donors, V segments were called functional above 56.7% productive rearrangements and were called segregating when the between-donor standard deviation exceeded 5%. A statistical classification framework was built to diagnose cytomegalovirus status from the catalog of TCR beta chain sequences. In a later analysis, TCR nucleotide sequences were compared against IMGT/GENE-DB human TR gene sequences so that V and J genes could be assigned. A later analysis assigned CDR3 sequences and most-parsimonious VDJ recombination scenarios with the TCRdist pipeline. A later analysis defined each TCR beta chain by its CDR3 amino acid sequence plus V-gene family, and excluded reads lacking a unique V-gene family. A later analysis removed over 500 highly shared, low-generation-probability nucleotide sequences to deal with suspected cross-contamination and a sequencing artifact. A later analysis calculated a clonal expansion index for each public chain from normalized within-repertoire ranks of inferred template counts. Generation probabilities in a later analysis came from a VDJ recombination model fitted to out-of-frame rearrangements, and those results were checked against IGoR. A later analysis scored TCR-TCR, TCR-HLA and TCR-CMV co-occurrence with hypergeometric tests, applying a repertoire-size bias correction to TCR pairs. In a later analysis, false discovery rates were estimated by permuting HLA or CMV assignments 20 times. In a later analysis, co-occurring TCRs were grouped using DBSCAN, with TCRdist sequence similarity added in when clustering inside HLA-allele-positive subsets. Repertoires with fewer than 30,000 or more than 120,000 public chains were left out of co-occurrence clustering, as were five repertoires with anomalous nucleotide sharing. TCRdb carries this immuneACCESS record with in-frame sequences only. Its versions omit some clonotypes, under half of them owing to an unresolved V gene in the studies checked, with the rest unexplained. The D gene and trimming were derived from the DNA, and the V and J assignments and clone size from that table. This sample has approximately 110,000 clones in its table, and 78% of those were observed once. The top ten constitute around 3.6% of the sample.

The cohort was made up of about 610 healthy bone marrow donors. At the time of sampling, every cohort member was nominally healthy, though immune exposures that went unrecorded were likely present. The donor tested CMV seronegative, placing the donor among the 352 seronegative members of the cohort. Each donor provided a peripheral blood sample, and peripheral blood mononuclear cells were used for TCR beta sequencing. Genomic DNA was extracted from the blood cell samples with the Qiagen DNeasy Blood Extraction Kit. Taken from the germline V gene (reference sequence), the CDR1 and CDR2 loops are MNHEY and SMNVEV. The CDR3 spans 12 residues, from the cysteine through the phenylalanine. The read is trimmed to its CDR3 DNA, 36 bases read in frame from base 1. Remarks on this clone: The antigen this receptor binds is unknown. One end of the junction is discordant with germline, which a read error may explain. The same CDR3 is also encoded by other DNA sequences in this sample.

The TCR sequence derives from a middle-aged man in good health and CMV-seronegative. The rearrangement combines TRBV27 with TRBJ2-4; TRBD1 matches 7 bases in the middle. The sample consisted of PBMCs. The DNA sequence is given as TGCGCCAGCACCGACAGGGTAAACATTCAGTACTTC. The translation is CASTDRVNIQYF.